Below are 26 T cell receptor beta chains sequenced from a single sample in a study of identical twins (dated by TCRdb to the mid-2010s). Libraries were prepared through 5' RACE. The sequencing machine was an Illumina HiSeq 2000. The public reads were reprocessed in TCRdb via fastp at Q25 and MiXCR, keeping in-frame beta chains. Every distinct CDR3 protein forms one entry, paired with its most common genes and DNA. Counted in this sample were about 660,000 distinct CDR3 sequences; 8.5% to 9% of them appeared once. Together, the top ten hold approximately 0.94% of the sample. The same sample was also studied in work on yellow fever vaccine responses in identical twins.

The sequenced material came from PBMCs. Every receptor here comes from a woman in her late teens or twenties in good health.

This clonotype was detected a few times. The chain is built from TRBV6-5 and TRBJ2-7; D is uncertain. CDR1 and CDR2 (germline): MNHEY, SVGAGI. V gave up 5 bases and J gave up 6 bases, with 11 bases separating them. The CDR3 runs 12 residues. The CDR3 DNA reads TGTGCCAGCAGTGCTACCCTCGGCGAGCAGTACTTC. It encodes CASSATLGEQYF.

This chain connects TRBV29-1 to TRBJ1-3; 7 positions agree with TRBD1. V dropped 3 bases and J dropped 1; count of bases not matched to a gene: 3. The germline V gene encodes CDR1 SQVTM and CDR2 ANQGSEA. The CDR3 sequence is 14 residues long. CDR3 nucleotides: TGCAGCGTTGATGAACAGGGGTCTGGAAACACCATATATTTT. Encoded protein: CSVDEQGSGNTIYF.

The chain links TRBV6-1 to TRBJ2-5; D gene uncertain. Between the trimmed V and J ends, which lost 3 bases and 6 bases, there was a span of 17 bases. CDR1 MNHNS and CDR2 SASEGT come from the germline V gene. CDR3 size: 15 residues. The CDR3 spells CASSESGVLAKTQYF. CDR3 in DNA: TGTGCCAGCAGTGAGTCTGGGGTATTGGCGAAGACCCAGTACTTC.

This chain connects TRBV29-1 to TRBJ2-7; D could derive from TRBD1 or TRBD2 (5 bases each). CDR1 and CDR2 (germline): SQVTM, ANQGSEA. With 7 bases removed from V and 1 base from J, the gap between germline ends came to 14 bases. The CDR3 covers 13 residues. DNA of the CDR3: TGCAGCGGGGGACGGGCTGGATCCTACGAGCAGTACTTC. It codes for CSGGRAGSYEQYF.

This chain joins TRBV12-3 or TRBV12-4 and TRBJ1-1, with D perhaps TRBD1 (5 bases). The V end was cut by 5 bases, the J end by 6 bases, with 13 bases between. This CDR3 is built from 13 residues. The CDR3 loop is CASSTLVGAEAFF. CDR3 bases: TGTGCCAGCAGTACTTTAGTGGGGGCTGAAGCTTTCTTT.

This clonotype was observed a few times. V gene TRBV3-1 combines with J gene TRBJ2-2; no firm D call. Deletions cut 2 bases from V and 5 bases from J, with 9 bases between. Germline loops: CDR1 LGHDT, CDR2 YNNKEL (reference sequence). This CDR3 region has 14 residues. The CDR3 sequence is CASSQPEWTGELFF. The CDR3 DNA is TGTGCCAGCAGCCAACCCGAGTGGACCGGGGAGCTGTTTTTT.

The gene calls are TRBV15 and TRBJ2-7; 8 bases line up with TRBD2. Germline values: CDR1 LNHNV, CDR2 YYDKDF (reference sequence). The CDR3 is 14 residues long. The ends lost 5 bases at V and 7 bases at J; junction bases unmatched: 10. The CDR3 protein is CATSPGPGGWEQYF. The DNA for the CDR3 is TGTGCCACCAGCCCGGGACCGGGGGGGTGGGAGCAGTACTTC.

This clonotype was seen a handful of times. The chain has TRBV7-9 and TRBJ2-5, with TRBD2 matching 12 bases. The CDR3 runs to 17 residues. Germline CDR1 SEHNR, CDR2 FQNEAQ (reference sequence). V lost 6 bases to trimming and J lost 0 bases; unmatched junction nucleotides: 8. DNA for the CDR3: TGTGCCAGCAGACCTACTTCTAGCGGGAGGGACCAAGAGACCCAGTACTTC. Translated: CASRPTSSGRDQETQYF.

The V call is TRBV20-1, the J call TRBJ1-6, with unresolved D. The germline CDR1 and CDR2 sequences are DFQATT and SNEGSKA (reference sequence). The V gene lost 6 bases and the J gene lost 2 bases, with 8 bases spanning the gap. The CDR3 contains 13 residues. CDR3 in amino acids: CSARRTYNSPLHF. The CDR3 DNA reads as TGCAGTGCACGACGGACCTATAATTCACCCCTCCACTTT.

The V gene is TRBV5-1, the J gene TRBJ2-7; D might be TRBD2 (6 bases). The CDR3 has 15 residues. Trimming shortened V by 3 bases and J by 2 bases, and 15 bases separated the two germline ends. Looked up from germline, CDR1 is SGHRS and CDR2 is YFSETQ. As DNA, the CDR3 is TGCGCCAGCAGCTCCAATCCGGGAGCTCCCTACGAGCAGTACTTC. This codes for CASSSNPGAPYEQYF. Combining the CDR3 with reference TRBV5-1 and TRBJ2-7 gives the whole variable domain KAGVTQTPRYLIKTRGQQVTLSCSPISGHRSVSWYQQTPGQGLQFLFEYFSETQRNKGNFPGRFSGRQFSNSRSEMNVSTLELGDSALYLCASSSNPGAPYEQYFGPGTRLTVT.

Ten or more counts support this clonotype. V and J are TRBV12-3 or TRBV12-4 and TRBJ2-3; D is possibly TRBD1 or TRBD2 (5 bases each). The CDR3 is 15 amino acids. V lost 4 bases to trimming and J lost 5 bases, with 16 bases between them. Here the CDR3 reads CASSSGTARGDTQYF. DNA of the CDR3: TGTGCCAGCAGTTCCGGGACGGCTCGCGGAGATACGCAGTATTTT.

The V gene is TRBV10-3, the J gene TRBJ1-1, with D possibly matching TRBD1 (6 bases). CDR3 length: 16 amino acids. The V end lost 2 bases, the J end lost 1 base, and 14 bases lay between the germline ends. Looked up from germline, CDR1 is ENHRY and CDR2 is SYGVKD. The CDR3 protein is CAISETSGQTNTEAFF. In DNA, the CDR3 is TGTGCCATCAGTGAGACGAGCGGACAGACGAACACTGAAGCTTTCTTT.

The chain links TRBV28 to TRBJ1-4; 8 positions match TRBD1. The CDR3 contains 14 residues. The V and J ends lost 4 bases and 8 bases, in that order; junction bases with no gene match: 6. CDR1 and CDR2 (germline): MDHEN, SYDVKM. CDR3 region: CASSSATGGEKLFF. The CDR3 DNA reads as TGTGCCAGCAGTTCCGCCACAGGGGGAGAAAAACTGTTTTTT.

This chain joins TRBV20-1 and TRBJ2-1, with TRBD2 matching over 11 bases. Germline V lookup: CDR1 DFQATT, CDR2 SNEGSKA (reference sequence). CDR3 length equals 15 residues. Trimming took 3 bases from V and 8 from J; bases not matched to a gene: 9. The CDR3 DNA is TGCAGTGCTAGTGGAGCTAGCGGGGGGAAGGATGAGCAGTTCTTC. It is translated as CSASGASGGKDEQFF.

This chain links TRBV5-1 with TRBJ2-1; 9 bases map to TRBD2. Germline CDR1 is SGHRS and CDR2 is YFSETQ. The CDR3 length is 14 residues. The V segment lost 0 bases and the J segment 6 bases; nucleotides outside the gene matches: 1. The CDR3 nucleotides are TGCGCCAGCAGCTTGGTAGCGGGGGCCAATGAGCAGTTCTTC. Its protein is CASSLVAGANEQFF. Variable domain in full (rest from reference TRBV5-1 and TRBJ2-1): KAGVTQTPRYLIKTRGQQVTLSCSPISGHRSVSWYQQTPGQGLQFLFEYFSETQRNKGNFPGRFSGRQFSNSRSEMNVSTLELGDSALYLCASSLVAGANEQFFGPGTRLTVL.

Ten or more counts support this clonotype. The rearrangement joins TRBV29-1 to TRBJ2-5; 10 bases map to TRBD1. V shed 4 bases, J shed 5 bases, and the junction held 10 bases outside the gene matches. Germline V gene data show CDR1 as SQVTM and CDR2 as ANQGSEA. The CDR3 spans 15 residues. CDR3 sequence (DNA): TGCAGCGTTGCAACACCGGGACAGGGGTTCGAGACCCAGTACTTC. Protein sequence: CSVATPGQGFETQYF.

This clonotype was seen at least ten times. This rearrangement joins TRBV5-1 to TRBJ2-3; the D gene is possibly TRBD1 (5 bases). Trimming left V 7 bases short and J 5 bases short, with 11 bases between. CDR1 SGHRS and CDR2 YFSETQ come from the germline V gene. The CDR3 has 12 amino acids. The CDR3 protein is CASYSDRDTQYF. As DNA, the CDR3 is TGCGCCAGCTACAGCGACAGAGATACGCAGTATTTT. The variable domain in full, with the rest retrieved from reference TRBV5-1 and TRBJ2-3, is KAGVTQTPRYLIKTRGQQVTLSCSPISGHRSVSWYQQTPGQGLQFLFEYFSETQRNKGNFPGRFSGRQFSNSRSEMNVSTLELGDSALYLCASYSDRDTQYFGPGTRLTVL.

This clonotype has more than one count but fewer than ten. CDR3 nucleotide sequence: TGTGCCAGCACCCCGTGGGGGGGGAACACCGGGGAGCTGTTTTTT. Translating it yields CASTPWGGNTGELFF. The J gene is TRBJ2-2, the V gene TRBV4-2; 7 nucleotides agree with TRBD2. V gave up 7 bases and J gave up 1 base; unmatched junction bases: 6. CDR3 size: 15 residues. Germline CDR1 LGHNA, CDR2 YNFKEQ.

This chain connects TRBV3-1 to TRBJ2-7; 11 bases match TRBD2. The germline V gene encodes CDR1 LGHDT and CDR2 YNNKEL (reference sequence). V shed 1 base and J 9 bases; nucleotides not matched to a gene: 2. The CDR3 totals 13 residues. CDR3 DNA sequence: TGTGCCAGCAGCCAAGCCGGGACTAGCGGGCAGTACTTC. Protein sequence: CASSQAGTSGQYF.

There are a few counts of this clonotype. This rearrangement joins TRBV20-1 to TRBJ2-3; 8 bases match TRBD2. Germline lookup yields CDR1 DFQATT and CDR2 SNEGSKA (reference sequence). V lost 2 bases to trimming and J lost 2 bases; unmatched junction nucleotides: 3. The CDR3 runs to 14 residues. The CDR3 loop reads CSARSGGPTDTQYF. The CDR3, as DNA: TGCAGTGCTAGAAGCGGGGGCCCCACAGATACGCAGTATTTT.

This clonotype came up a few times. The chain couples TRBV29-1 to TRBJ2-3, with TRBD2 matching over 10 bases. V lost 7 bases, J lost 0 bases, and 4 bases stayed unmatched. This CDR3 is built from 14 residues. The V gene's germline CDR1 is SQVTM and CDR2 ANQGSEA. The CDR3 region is CSDILAGSTDTQYF. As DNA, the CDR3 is TGCAGCGATATACTAGCGGGGAGCACAGATACGCAGTATTTT.

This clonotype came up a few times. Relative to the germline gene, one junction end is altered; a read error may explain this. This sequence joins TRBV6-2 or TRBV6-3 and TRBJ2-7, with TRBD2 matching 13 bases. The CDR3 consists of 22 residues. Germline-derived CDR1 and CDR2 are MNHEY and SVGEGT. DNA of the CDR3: TGTGTCAGCAGTCCCGCGGGACTTTTCACCGGGACTAGCGGGGCCTATTCCTACGAGCAGTACTTC. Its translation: CVSSPAGLFTGTSGAYSYEQYF.

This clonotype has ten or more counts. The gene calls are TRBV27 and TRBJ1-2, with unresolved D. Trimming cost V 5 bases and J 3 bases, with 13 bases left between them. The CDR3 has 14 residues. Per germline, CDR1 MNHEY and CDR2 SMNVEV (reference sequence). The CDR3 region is CASSPFSDYYGYTF. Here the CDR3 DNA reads TGTGCCAGCAGTCCGTTTAGCGATTACTATGGCTACACCTTC.

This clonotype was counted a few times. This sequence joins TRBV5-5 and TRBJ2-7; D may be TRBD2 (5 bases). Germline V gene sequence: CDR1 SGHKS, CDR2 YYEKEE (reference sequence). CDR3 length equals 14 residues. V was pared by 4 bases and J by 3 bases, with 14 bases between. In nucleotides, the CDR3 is TGTGCCAGCAGCCGACCTGGGGAGTACTACGAGCAGTACTTC. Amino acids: CASSRPGEYYEQYF. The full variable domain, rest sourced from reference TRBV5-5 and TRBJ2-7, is DAGVTQSPTHLIKTRGQQVTLRCSPISGHKSVSWYQQVLGQGPQFIFQYYEKEERGRGNFPDRFSARQFPNYSSELNVNALLLGDSALYLCASSRPGEYYEQYFGPGTRLTVT.

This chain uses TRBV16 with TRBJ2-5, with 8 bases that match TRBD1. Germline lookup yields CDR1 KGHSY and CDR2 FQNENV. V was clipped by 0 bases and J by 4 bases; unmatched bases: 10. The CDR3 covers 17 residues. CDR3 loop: CASSQSAPGGLGETQYF. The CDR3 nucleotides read TGTGCCAGCAGCCAATCGGCCCCAGGGGGCTTGGGAGAGACCCAGTACTTC.

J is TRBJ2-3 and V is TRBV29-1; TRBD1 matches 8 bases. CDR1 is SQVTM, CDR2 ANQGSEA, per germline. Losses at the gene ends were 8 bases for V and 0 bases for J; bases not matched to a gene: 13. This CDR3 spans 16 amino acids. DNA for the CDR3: TGCAGCACATGGACAGGGAAGGGGTCTAGCACAGATACGCAGTATTTT. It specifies CSTWTGKGSSTDTQYF.